This T cell receptor (beta chain) originates from a study of metastatic and nonmetastatic thyroid tumors. Study-wide points: According to reports, the diversity of TCR beta was significantly higher in malignant thyroid tumors than in benign nodules, and this held in both blood and tumor samples.

TCRdb redid the clone calls on the PCR reads using MiXCR. Here the sample spans some 41,000 clones, approximately 15% being singletons. About this clone itself: Its target is unknown.

The CDR3 contains 16 residues. The V end was cut by 4 bases, the J end by 6 bases, with 21 bases between. No treatment of any kind had been given to any patient before thyroid surgery. This sequence was found in a female donor with papillary thyroid cancer or a benign thyroid nodule (not recorded which). Some clones in this sample may be carry-over from other donors' samples. The V and J genes are TRBV12-3 or TRBV12-4 and TRBJ1-1; tentative D call: TRBD1 (5 bases). Specimen: blood. The DNA of the CDR3 is TGTGCCAGCAGTTCTCGGCCAGGGCGTTGGGACTCTGAAGCTTTCTTT. This sequence encodes CASSSRPGRWDSEAFF.